These 18 T cell receptor beta chains came from one sample sequenced in a study of control samples from healthy donors and cancer patients. TCRdb's copy holds only in-frame clones and misses some; the assay was immunoSEQ multiplex PCR. The table has 130,000 or so clones, around nine tenths seen once. Material: PBMCs. These TCRs come from a man aged 45-65 years with head and neck cancer.

This rearrangement joins TRBV5-6 to TRBJ2-1; weak D call: TRBD2 (7 bases). This CDR3 has 17 residues. With 4 bases removed from V and 2 bases from J, the gap between germline ends came to 19 bases. CDR1 and CDR2 from the germline V gene are SGHDT and YYEEEE. The CDR3 loop is CASSPSGGGGAYNEQFF. In DNA form, the CDR3 reads TGTGCCAGCAGCCCTTCCGGGGGAGGGGGGGCCTACAATGAGCAGTTCTTC. The full variable domain, its missing parts supplied by reference TRBV5-6 and TRBJ2-1, is DAGVTQSPTHLIKTRGQQVTLRCSPKSGHDTVSWYQQALGQGPQFIFQYYEEEERQRGNFPDRFSGHQFPNYSSELNVNALLLGDSALYLCASSPSGGGGAYNEQFFGPGTRLTVL.

This chain uses TRBV19 with TRBJ2-2, with 7 bases lining up with TRBD1. Germline V lookup: CDR1 LNHDA, CDR2 SQIVND (reference sequence). This CDR3 region has 15 residues. Trimming cost V 6 bases and J 2 bases; bases outside gene matches: 6. In nucleotides, the CDR3 is TGTGCCAGTAGAATACAGGGGATTAACACCGGGGAGCTGTTTTTT. Encoded protein: CASRIQGINTGELFF.

This rearrangement joins TRBV19 to TRBJ1-1; unclear D gene. V was pared by 6 bases and J by 0 bases, with 5 bases between. The CDR3 is 12 residues long. The germline gives CDR1 LNHDA, CDR2 SQIVND (reference sequence). In DNA, the CDR3 is TGTGCCAGTAGCTTTTTGAACACTGAAGCTTTCTTT. It is translated as CASSFLNTEAFF.

With regard to this clone: The same CDR3 arises from other DNA sequences in this sample as well. This sequence joins TRBV5-1 and TRBJ2-2, with 8 bases matching TRBD2. This CDR3 comprises 17 residues. V shed 3 bases, J shed 4 bases, and the junction held 11 bases outside the gene matches. CDR1 and CDR2 from the germline V gene are SGHRS and YFSETQ. The CDR3 protein is CASSSDLKRGGTGELFF. CDR3 in DNA: TGCGCCAGCAGCTCCGATTTGAAACGGGGGGGCACCGGGGAGCTGTTTTTT.

A few counts support this clone. The V call is TRBV5-1, the J call TRBJ1-2; 8 nucleotides match TRBD1. The germline gives CDR1 SGHRS, CDR2 YFSETQ. The CDR3 consists of 12 residues. V lost 3 bases to trimming and J lost 7 bases; unmatched junction nucleotides: 2. The CDR3 region is CASSSTGVGYTF. The CDR3 DNA sequence: TGCGCCAGCAGCTCGACAGGGGTTGGCTACACCTTC.

This chain joins TRBV9 and TRBJ1-4; TRBD1 might be the D (6 bases). Trimming took off 4 bases at V and 6 bases at J, with 10 bases between the two ends. The CDR3 extends over 13 amino acids. Germline assignment: CDR1 SGDLS and CDR2 YYNGEE. The CDR3 nucleotides are TGTGCCAGCAGCAGGGGGTCGGATGAAAAACTGTTTTTT. Protein sequence: CASSRGSDEKLFF.

Notes on this clone: The junction departs from germline at one end; a sequencing error may be responsible. The rearrangement links TRBV28 to TRBJ2-5; 11 bases line up with TRBD2. The CDR3 sequence is 15 residues long. Per the germline V gene, CDR1 is MDHEN and CDR2 is SYDVKM. CDR3 sequence: CASSLYELAGEAQYF. The CDR3 DNA is TGTGCCAGCAGTTTATACGAACTAGCGGGAGAGGCCCAGTACTTC. The whole variable domain, remainder taken from reference TRBV28 and TRBJ2-5, is DVKVTQSSRYLVKRTGEKVFLECVQDMDHENMFWYRQDPGLGLRLIYFSYDVKMKEKGDIPEGYSVSREKKERFSLILESASTNQTSMYLCASSLYELAGEAQYFGPGTRLLVL.

This chain connects TRBV15 to TRBJ2-7; 7 bases fit TRBD1. Germline CDR1 LNHNV, CDR2 YYDKDF (reference sequence). Losses at the gene ends were 0 bases for V and 5 bases for J; bases not matched to a gene: 10. CDR3 length: 16 residues. CDR3 protein: CATSREFLQGSDEQYF. CDR3 sequence (DNA): TGTGCCACCAGCAGAGAGTTCCTACAGGGGTCGGACGAGCAGTACTTC.

The chain has TRBV9 and TRBJ2-1, with 8 bases that match TRBD2. Trimming cost V 3 bases and J 8 bases; bases outside gene matches: 7. CDR1 is SGDLS, CDR2 YYNGEE, per germline. The CDR3 is 14 amino acids. CDR3 sequence: CASSDGGASDEQFF. Here the CDR3 DNA reads TGTGCCAGCAGCGACGGGGGGGCATCGGATGAGCAGTTCTTC.

Concerning this clone itself: Other DNA sequences of this sample code for an identical CDR3. This chain uses TRBV12-3 or TRBV12-4 with TRBJ2-7; 7 bases line up with TRBD1. V gave up 3 bases and J gave up 4 bases; unmatched junction bases: 3. CDR3 length equals 13 residues. CDR3: CASSFGDSYEQYF. As DNA, the CDR3 is TGTGCCAGCAGTTTCGGGGACAGTTACGAGCAGTACTTC.

The V call is TRBV6-6, the J call TRBJ2-7; 8 bases align to TRBD1. Germline CDR1 is MNHNY and CDR2 is SVGAGI (reference sequence). The CDR3 is 14 amino acids. With 6 bases clipped from V and 5 bases from J, the junction kept 9 bases outside the gene matches. CDR3 loop: CASSDRGPRDEQYF. The CDR3 nucleotides are TGTGCCAGCAGCGACAGGGGCCCTCGGGACGAGCAGTACTTC.

This chain connects TRBV9 to TRBJ1-1; 7 bases are shared with TRBD1. V lost 0 bases and J lost 5; bases outside the gene matches: 4. CDR1 is SGDLS and CDR2 is YYNGEE in the germline V gene. The CDR3 is 14 residues long. Here the CDR3 reads CASSVAPTGTEAFF. The CDR3 nucleotides read TGTGCCAGCAGCGTAGCCCCGACAGGGACTGAAGCTTTCTTT.

In this sample, this clone turned up once. The genes are TRBV10-1 and TRBJ2-2; 14 nucleotides line up with TRBD2. J was trimmed by 5 bases and V by 4 bases; bases with no gene match: 6. Germline lookup yields CDR1 WNHNN and CDR2 SYGVQD (reference sequence). This CDR3 has 17 residues. The CDR3 spells CASSGLAGGRGTGELFF. In nucleotides, the CDR3 is TGCGCCAGCAGTGGACTAGCGGGAGGGAGAGGGACCGGGGAGCTGTTTTTT.

The rearrangement uses TRBV21-1 and TRBJ2-1; the D call TRBD1 from the table was never checked on the DNA. TRBV21-1 is flagged as a pseudogene. The CDR3 is 16 residues long. The CDR3: CASSSRTDTDYNEQFF. CDR3 coding DNA: TGTGCCAGCAGCTCCCGGACGGACACCGACTACAATGAGCAGTTCTTC.

This sequence joins TRBV2 and TRBJ2-3, with a tentative D call TRBD2 (6 bases). V gave up 3 bases and J gave up 1 base, with 8 bases separating them. The CDR3 is 14 amino acids. The germline CDR1 and CDR2 sequences are SNHLY and FYNNEI. For the CDR3, the DNA is TGTGCCAGCAGTGAGGGGGGTGGCACAGATACGCAGTATTTT. Protein: CASSEGGGTDTQYF.

This chain links TRBV6-1 with TRBJ2-3; a weak D match, TRBD2 (6 bases). CDR1 is MNHNS, CDR2 SASEGT, per germline. The CDR3 consists of 15 residues. Trimming left V 3 bases short and J 11 bases short, with 21 bases between. The CDR3 DNA follows: TGTGCCAGCAGTGACCGGCGGGGACTTGGGGGTGGGCAGTATTTT. Its translation is CASSDRRGLGGGQYF.

Here the CDR3 reads CASSLSVGRGPMYF. CDR3 bases: TGTGCCAGCAGTTTATCAGTGGGGCGGGGGCCCATGTATTTT. This rearrangement joins TRBV27 to TRBJ2-3; TRBD2 is a possible D gene (7 bases). The CDR3 is 14 amino acids. Per the germline V gene, CDR1 is MNHEY and CDR2 is SMNVEV (reference sequence). V was pared by 0 bases and J by 14 bases, with 18 bases between.

This clone was seen a handful of times. V gene TRBV5-5 combines with J gene TRBJ1-5; D is perhaps TRBD1 (5 bases). Germline V gene lookup returns CDR1 SGHKS and CDR2 YYEKEE (reference sequence). The CDR3 extends over 14 amino acids. Trimming removed 5 bases at V and 1 base at J, with 10 bases between. The CDR3 DNA follows: TGTGCCAGCAGGACAGAGAGCAGCAATCAGCCCCAGCATTTT. Protein product: CASRTESSNQPQHF.